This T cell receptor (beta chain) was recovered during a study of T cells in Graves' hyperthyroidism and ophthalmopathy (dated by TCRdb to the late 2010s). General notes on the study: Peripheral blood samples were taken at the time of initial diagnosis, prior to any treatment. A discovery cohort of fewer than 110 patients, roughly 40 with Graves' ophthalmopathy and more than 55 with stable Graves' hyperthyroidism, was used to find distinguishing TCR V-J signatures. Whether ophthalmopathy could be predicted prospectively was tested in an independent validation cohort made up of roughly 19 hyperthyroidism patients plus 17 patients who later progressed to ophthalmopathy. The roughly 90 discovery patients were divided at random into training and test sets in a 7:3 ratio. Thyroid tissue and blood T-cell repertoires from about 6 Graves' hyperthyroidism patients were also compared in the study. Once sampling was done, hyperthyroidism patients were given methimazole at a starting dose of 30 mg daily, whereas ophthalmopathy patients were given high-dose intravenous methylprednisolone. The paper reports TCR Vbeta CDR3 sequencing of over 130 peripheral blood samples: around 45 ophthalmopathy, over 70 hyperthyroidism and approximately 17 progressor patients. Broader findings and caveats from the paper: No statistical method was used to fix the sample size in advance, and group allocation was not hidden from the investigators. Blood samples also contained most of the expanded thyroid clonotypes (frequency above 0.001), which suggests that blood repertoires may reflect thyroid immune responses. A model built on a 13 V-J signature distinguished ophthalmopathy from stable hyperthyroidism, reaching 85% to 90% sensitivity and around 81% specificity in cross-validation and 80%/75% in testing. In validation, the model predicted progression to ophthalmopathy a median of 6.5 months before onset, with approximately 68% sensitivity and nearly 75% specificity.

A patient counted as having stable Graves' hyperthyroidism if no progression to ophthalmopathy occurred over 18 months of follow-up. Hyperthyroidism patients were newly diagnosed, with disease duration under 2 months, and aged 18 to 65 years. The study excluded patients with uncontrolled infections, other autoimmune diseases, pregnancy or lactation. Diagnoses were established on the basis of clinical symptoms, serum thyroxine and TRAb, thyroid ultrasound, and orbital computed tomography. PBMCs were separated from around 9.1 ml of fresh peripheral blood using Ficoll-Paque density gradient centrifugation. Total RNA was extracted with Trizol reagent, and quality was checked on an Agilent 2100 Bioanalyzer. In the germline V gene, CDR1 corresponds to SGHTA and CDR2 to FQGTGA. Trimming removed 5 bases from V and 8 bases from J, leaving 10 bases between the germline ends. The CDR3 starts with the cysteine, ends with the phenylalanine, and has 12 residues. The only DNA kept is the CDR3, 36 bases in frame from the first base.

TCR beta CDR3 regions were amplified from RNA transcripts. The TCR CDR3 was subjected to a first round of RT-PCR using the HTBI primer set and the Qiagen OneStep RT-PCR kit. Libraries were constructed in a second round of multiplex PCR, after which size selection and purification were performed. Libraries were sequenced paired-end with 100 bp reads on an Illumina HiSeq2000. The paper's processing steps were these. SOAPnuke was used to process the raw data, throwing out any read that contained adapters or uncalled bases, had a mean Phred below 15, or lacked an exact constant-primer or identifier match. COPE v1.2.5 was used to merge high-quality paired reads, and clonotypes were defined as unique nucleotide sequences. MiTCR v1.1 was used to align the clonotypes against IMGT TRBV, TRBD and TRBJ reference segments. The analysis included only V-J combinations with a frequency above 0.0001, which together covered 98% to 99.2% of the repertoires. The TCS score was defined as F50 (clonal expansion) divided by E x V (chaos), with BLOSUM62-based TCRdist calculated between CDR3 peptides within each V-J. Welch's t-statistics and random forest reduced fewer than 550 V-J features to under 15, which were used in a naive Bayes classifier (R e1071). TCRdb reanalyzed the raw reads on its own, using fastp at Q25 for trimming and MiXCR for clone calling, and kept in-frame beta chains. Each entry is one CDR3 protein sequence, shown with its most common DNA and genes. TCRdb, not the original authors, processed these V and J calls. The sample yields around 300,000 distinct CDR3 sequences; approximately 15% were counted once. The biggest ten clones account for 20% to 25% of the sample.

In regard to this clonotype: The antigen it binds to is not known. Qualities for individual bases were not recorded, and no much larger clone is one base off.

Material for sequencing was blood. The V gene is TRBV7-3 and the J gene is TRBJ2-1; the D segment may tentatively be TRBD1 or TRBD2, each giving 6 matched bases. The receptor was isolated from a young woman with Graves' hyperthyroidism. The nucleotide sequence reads TGTGCCAGCAGCCCCGGGGGCTATGAGCAGTTCTTC. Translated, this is CASSPGGYEQFF.